These T cell receptor beta chains were read from a single sample in a study of blood T cell repertoires in COVID-19. Produced via immunoSEQ multiplex PCR; TCRdb's table is partial and in-frame only. The table has 150,000 to 200,000 clones, more than 75% seen once. The sequencing sample was made of PBMCs or T cells enriched from blood (not recorded which). The receptors here all came from a woman aged 45 to 65 with acute COVID-19. The CDR3 runs from the conserved cysteine through the conserved F or W. D genes are given only for firm matches. The listing skips clone size in some rows; elsewhere it reads once, few, many or a size class.

d_call | j_call | clone_size | v_call | cdr3_aa | cdr3_nt
TRBD2 | TRBJ2-5 | - | TRBV19 | CASSERGGGQETQYF | TGTGCCAGTAGCGAGCGCGGGGGGGGCCAAGAGACCCAGTACTTC
- | TRBJ2-6 | - | TRBV4-1 | CASSLSPGLSISGANVLTF | TGCGCCAGCAGCCTTTCTCCGGGACTCAGCATCTCTGGGGCCAACGTCCTGACTTTC
- | TRBJ1-5 | - | TRBV3-1/TRBV3-2 | CASSQYSGGTGNQPQHF | TGTGCCAGCAGCCAGTACAGCGGCGGTACGGGCAATCAGCCCCAGCATTTT
TRBD1 | TRBJ2-1 | - | TRBV7-8 | CASSLTGATYNEQFF | TGTGCCAGCAGCTTGACAGGGGCGACTTACAATGAGCAGTTCTTC
TRBD1 | TRBJ1-2 | - | TRBV4-3 | CASSQAIDRGTNYGYTF | TGCGCCAGCAGCCAAGCGATCGACAGGGGGACTAACTATGGCTACACCTTC
- | TRBJ2-1 | few | TRBV11-1 | CASSLQGEQFF | TGTGCCAGCAGCTTACAGGGTGAGCAGTTCTTC
TRBD1 | TRBJ2-6 | - | TRBV19 | CASSSLPGTGAHSGANVLTF | TGTGCCAGTAGTTCCCTCCCTGGGACAGGGGCACACTCTGGGGCCAACGTCCTGACTTTC
TRBD2 | TRBJ2-3 | - | TRBV9 | CASSVSGTSGTDTQYF | TGTGCCAGCAGCGTTTCCGGGACTAGCGGCACAGATACGCAGTATTTT
- | TRBJ2-2 | - | TRBV28 | CASRGGGRAGELFF | TGTGCCAGCAGGGGTGGGGGCAGGGCCGGGGAGCTGTTTTTT
- | TRBJ2-5 | - | TRBV4-1 | CASSQEEVRTETQYF | TGCGCCAGCAGCCAAGAGGAGGTCAGGACAGAGACCCAGTACTTC
- | TRBJ1-1 | - | TRBV19 | CASSISAAMNTEAFF | TGTGCCAGTAGTATAAGCGCAGCCATGAACACTGAAGCTTTCTTT
TRBD1 | TRBJ1-6 | - | TRBV5-6 | CASQSGTGYNSPLHF | TGTGCCAGTCAATCCGGGACAGGGTATAATTCACCCCTCCACTTT
- | TRBJ1-1 | few | TRBV21-1 | CASSKQRYAFF | TGTGCCAGCAGCAAACAACGGTATGCTTTCTTT
TRBD2 | TRBJ2-1 | - | TRBV27 | CASSLTGGLYNEQFF | TGTGCCAGCAGTTTAACGGGGGGGCTCTACAATGAGCAGTTCTTC
TRBD1 | TRBJ1-6 | few | TRBV5-4 | CASSLHRGDNSPLHF | TGTGCCAGCAGCCTCCACAGGGGGGATAATTCACCCCTCCACTTT
- | TRBJ1-6 | - | TRBV7-8 | CASSTWGGTRNSPLHF | TGTGCCAGCAGCACTTGGGGGGGTACTCGTAATTCACCCCTCCACTTT
- | TRBJ1-5 | - | TRBV4-3 | CASSQDISGGQPQHF | TGCGCCAGCAGCCAAGACATATCGGGGGGTCAGCCCCAGCATTTT
TRBD1 | TRBJ1-1 | - | TRBV4-3 | CASSQETGVNGWNTEAFF | TGCGCCAGCAGCCAAGAGACAGGGGTCAATGGCTGGAACACTGAAGCTTTCTTT
- | TRBJ1-3 | few | TRBV6-1 | CASSEDRPFSGNTIYF | TGTGCCAGCAGTGAAGACAGGCCCTTCTCTGGAAACACCATATATTTT
TRBD1 | TRBJ1-5 | - | TRBV28 | CASDGQGNQPQHF | TGTGCCAGCGACGGACAGGGAAATCAGCCCCAGCATTTT
- | TRBJ2-1 | - | TRBV6-2/TRBV6-3 | CASSYGPQGGNEQFF | TGTGCCAGCAGTTACGGACCGCAGGGAGGCAATGAGCAGTTCTTC
TRBD1 | TRBJ1-4 | many | TRBV2 | CASRGQIGNEKLFF | TGTGCCAGCAGGGGACAGATCGGTAATGAAAAACTGTTTTTT